This passage covers 27 T cell receptor beta chains from one sample sequenced in a study of T cell responses to AZD1222 COVID-19 vaccine. Some clones are missing from TCRdb's copy, which holds only in-frame ones; the method was immunoSEQ multiplex PCR. This sample carries roughly 120,000 clones, approximately 88% of them seen once, and the ten largest clones take under 5%. Source: peripheral blood, taken on day 0 of AZD1222 vaccination. These receptors all stem from an adult in good health.

The V call is TRBV28, the J call TRBJ2-5; TRBD1 matches 9 bases. V trimming: 6 bases; J trimming: 2 bases; junction bases outside the gene matches: 4. Germline assignment: CDR1 MDHEN and CDR2 SYDVKM. This CDR3 has 14 residues. CDR3 region: CASSNRGPQETQYF. In DNA, the CDR3 is TGTGCCAGCAGCAACAGGGGGCCGCAAGAGACCCAGTACTTC.

This clone has only one observation. The genes are TRBV7-3 and TRBJ2-2; D gene ambiguous. The V gene's germline CDR1 is SGHTA and CDR2 FQGTGA. Trimming took off 3 bases at V and 6 bases at J, with 14 bases between the two ends. The CDR3 contains 15 residues. The CDR3: CASSLFGMVAGELFF. CDR3 bases: TGTGCCAGCAGCTTGTTTGGTATGGTAGCCGGGGAGCTGTTTTTT.

The chain employs TRBV30 and TRBJ1-5; possible D gene TRBD1, 6 bases. V was trimmed by 0 bases and J by 6 bases, leaving 15 bases between them. Per the germline V gene, CDR1 is GTSNPN and CDR2 is SVGIG (reference sequence). CDR3 length: 15 amino acids. The CDR3 reads CAWSVLSGVGQPQHF. CDR3 DNA sequence: TGTGCCTGGAGTGTACTGTCAGGGGTCGGTCAGCCCCAGCATTTT.

The chain couples TRBV30 to TRBJ1-5, with D possibly matching TRBD1 (5 bases). Looked up from germline, CDR1 is GTSNPN and CDR2 is SVGIG (reference sequence). This CDR3 region has 13 residues. Deletions cut 3 bases from V and 3 bases from J, with 9 bases between. The CDR3 nucleotides are TGTGCCTGGAGCCGACAGAACAATCAGCCCCAGCATTTT. Its translation: CAWSRQNNQPQHF.

The genes are TRBV7-2 and TRBJ2-1; D gene ambiguous. Germline V gene sequence: CDR1 SGHTA, CDR2 FQGNSA. The ends were cut back, 5 bases at V and 6 bases at J, with 14 bases in the middle. The CDR3 length is 14 residues. In nucleotides, the CDR3 is TGTGCCAGCAGCCAGAATGCCGTCCTCAATGAGCAGTTCTTC. Translation: CASSQNAVLNEQFF.

In its sample, this clone was seen once. This chain links TRBV19 with TRBJ1-3, with no clear D. The CDR3 is 14 residues long. V dropped 5 bases and J dropped 0 bases, with 8 bases sitting between them. Germline V gene lookup returns CDR1 LNHDA and CDR2 SQIVND (reference sequence). CDR3 coding DNA: TGTGCCAGTAGTCGGGTGGGCTCTGGAAACACCATATATTTT. It translates to CASSRVGSGNTIYF.

The genes are TRBV7-2 and TRBJ1-3; D may be TRBD1 (6 bases). CDR1 is SGHTA, CDR2 FQGNSA, per germline. Trimming shortened V by 3 bases and J by 9 bases, and 15 bases separated the two germline ends. This CDR3 comprises 14 residues. The CDR3 region has the DNA TGTGCCAGCAGCTTTTTACAGGGAGTTGGCACCATATATTTT. This codes for CASSFLQGVGTIYF. Combining the CDR3 with reference TRBV7-2 and TRBJ1-3 gives the whole variable domain GAGVSQSPSNKVTEKGKDVELRCDPISGHTALYWYRQSLGQGLEFLIYFQGNSAPDKSGLPSDRFSAERTGGSVSTLTIQRTQQEDSAVYLCASSFLQGVGTIYFGEGSWLTVV.

The V call is TRBV30, the J call TRBJ1-1, with no clear D. Germline values: CDR1 GTSNPN, CDR2 SVGIG (reference sequence). Between the trimmed V and J ends, which lost 7 bases and 4 bases, there was a span of 19 bases. This CDR3 contains 14 residues. CDR3 in amino acids: CASKDENRGTEAFF. Written as DNA, the CDR3 is TGTGCCTCAAAAGATGAGAACCGGGGCACTGAAGCTTTCTTT.

This rearrangement joins TRBV3-1 (or the pseudogene TRBV3-2) to TRBJ1-6; 10 nucleotides line up with TRBD1. Germline V gene data show CDR1 as LGHDT and CDR2 as YNNKEL (reference sequence). Germline trimming cut 5 bases from V and 8 bases from J; bases unmatched to any gene: 3. The CDR3 loop spans 14 amino acids. The CDR3 loop is CASSSGQGHSPLHF. CDR3 DNA sequence: TGTGCCAGCAGCTCGGGACAGGGGCATTCACCCCTCCACTTT.

The chain carries TRBV7-2 and TRBJ1-6, with 8 bases fitting TRBD1. Germline lookup yields CDR1 SGHTA and CDR2 FQGNSA. After removal of 2 bases from V and 8 bases from J, the junction contained 5 bases not matched to a gene. The CDR3 covers 15 residues. The CDR3 sequence is CASSLMDRVDSPLHF. CDR3 in DNA: TGTGCCAGCAGCTTAATGGACAGGGTTGATTCACCCCTCCACTTT.

The rearrangement joins TRBV6-5 to TRBJ2-7; 9 nucleotides align to TRBD2. Germline lookup yields CDR1 MNHEY and CDR2 SVGAGI. The V segment lost 6 bases and the J segment 3 bases; nucleotides outside the gene matches: 6. The CDR3 spans 14 residues. CDR3 loop: CASRDLSGSYEQYF. The CDR3 DNA follows: TGTGCCAGCAGAGACCTTAGCGGGAGCTACGAGCAGTACTTC.

The chain recombines TRBV6-6 with TRBJ1-5; 8 bases fit TRBD1. This CDR3 has 15 amino acids. V gave up 2 bases and J gave up 10 bases; unmatched junction bases: 10. Germline lookup yields CDR1 MNHNY and CDR2 SVGAGI (reference sequence). DNA for the CDR3: TGTGCCAGCAGTTACACCGGTGACAGGGGTTATCCCCAGCATTTT. Amino acids: CASSYTGDRGYPQHF.

V gene TRBV10-3 combines with J gene TRBJ1-2; 9 bases are shared with TRBD1. The CDR3 runs to 16 residues. V shed 0 bases, J shed 4 bases, and the junction held 6 bases outside the gene matches. Germline assignment: CDR1 ENHRY and CDR2 SYGVKD. Written as DNA, the CDR3 is TGTGCCATCAGTGAGTCGAAAAGGGACAGGGTCTATGGCTACACCTTC. Translated, it gives CAISESKRDRVYGYTF.

J is TRBJ1-3 and V is TRBV28; D uncertain. Germline V CDR1 and CDR2: MDHEN, SYDVKM. The V gene lost 9 bases and the J gene lost 0 bases, with 9 bases spanning the gap. The length of the CDR3 is 13 residues. CDR3 bases: TGTGCCAGTCGAAAAACCTCTGGAAACACCATATATTTT. Translated, it gives CASRKTSGNTIYF.

The chain employs TRBV20-1 and TRBJ1-2, with 8 positions matching TRBD1. The CDR3 is 13 residues long. The germline V gene has CDR1 DFQATT and CDR2 SNEGSKA (reference sequence). The V gene end was trimmed by 3 bases and the J gene end by 3 bases; junction bases not matched to a gene: 3. The chain's CDR3 is CSASAGGDYGYTF. The DNA for the CDR3 is TGCAGTGCTAGTGCAGGGGGCGACTATGGCTACACCTTC.

The genes are TRBV27 and TRBJ1-5, with 7 positions matching TRBD1. Germline loops: CDR1 MNHEY, CDR2 SMNVEV (reference sequence). The CDR3 is 16 residues long. With V trimmed by 5 bases and J by 5 bases, 12 bases remained unmatched. CDR3 DNA: TGTGCCAGCAGTCCTACAGGGGTGGATTCGCATCAGCCCCAGCATTTT. It is translated as CASSPTGVDSHQPQHF.

The chain carries TRBV6-5 and TRBJ1-2, with 7 bases identical to TRBD1. CDR1 and CDR2 from the germline V gene are MNHEY and SVGAGI. CDR3 length: 14 amino acids. J gave up 7 bases and V 7 bases, and 12 bases lay outside the gene matches. The CDR3 protein is CASISGQFIGGYTF. The CDR3 nucleotides are TGTGCCAGCATTTCGGGACAGTTTATTGGTGGCTACACCTTC.

To note about this clone: This sample also contains other DNA sequences that code for the same CDR3. J is TRBJ1-1 and V is TRBV7-2; D is undetermined. Germline loops: CDR1 SGHTA, CDR2 FQGNSA. Trimming stripped 3 bases from V and 2 bases from J, with 7 bases between. The CDR3 is 13 amino acids. The CDR3 coding sequence is TGTGCCAGCAGCTTTTCGGTCAACACTGAAGCTTTCTTT. Encoded protein: CASSFSVNTEAFF. The full variable domain, completed using reference TRBV7-2 and TRBJ1-1, is GAGVSQSPSNKVTEKGKDVELRCDPISGHTALYWYRQSLGQGLEFLIYFQGNSAPDKSGLPSDRFSAERTGGSVSTLTIQRTQQEDSAVYLCASSFSVNTEAFFGQGTRLTVV.

This clone was seen repeatedly, ten times or more. V usage is TRBV2 and J usage is TRBJ1-1; D gene uncertain. Trimming cost V 6 bases and J 4 bases, with 18 bases left between them. This CDR3 has 15 amino acids. Germline CDR1 and CDR2: SNHLY and FYNNEI. The CDR3 DNA sequence: TGTGCCAGCAGGGAGTCTTACAGTTCCTCCACTGAAGCTTTCTTT. The encoded protein is CASRESYSSSTEAFF.

The rearrangement links TRBV4-2 to TRBJ2-1, with D perhaps given as TRBD1 or TRBD2 (5 bases each). The CDR3 covers 20 residues. Germline V gene sequence: CDR1 LGHNA, CDR2 YNFKEQ. The V end lost 6 bases, the J end lost 2 bases, and 29 bases lay between the germline ends. For the CDR3, the DNA is TGTGCCAGCAGTCTACAAATGGACGGGGCCGGTCACTTCGCCTACAATGAGCAGTTCTTC. Translation: CASSLQMDGAGHFAYNEQFF.

V and J are TRBV9 and TRBJ1-2; D is uncertain. The CDR3 totals 11 residues. CDR1 and CDR2 from the germline V gene are SGDLS and YYNGEE. The ends were cut back, 7 bases at V and 0 bases at J, with 4 bases in the middle. CDR3 region: CASGANYGYTF. The DNA of the CDR3 is TGTGCCAGCGGGGCTAACTATGGCTACACCTTC.

The chain couples TRBV30 to TRBJ1-2, with 9 bases that match TRBD1. Germline V gene sequence: CDR1 GTSNPN, CDR2 SVGIG (reference sequence). The CDR3 loop spans 15 amino acids. Trimming cost V 3 bases and J 6 bases; bases outside gene matches: 11. The DNA for the CDR3 is TGTGCCTGGAGACCACCGGACAGGGGCGGGAATGGCTACACCTTC. This codes for CAWRPPDRGGNGYTF.

J is TRBJ2-1 and V is TRBV27; possibly TRBD1 for D (6 bases). CDR1 and CDR2 (germline): MNHEY, SMNVEV (reference sequence). This CDR3 comprises 15 residues. The ends were cut back, 2 bases at V and 7 bases at J, with 15 bases in the middle. CDR3 sequence reads: CASSLSTGWRNEQFF. The CDR3 coding sequence is TGTGCCAGCAGTTTAAGCACAGGGTGGCGGAATGAGCAGTTCTTC.

V is TRBV12-5 and J is TRBJ1-1; 10 bases align to TRBD1. With V trimmed by 6 bases and J by 5 bases, 6 bases remained unmatched. This CDR3 has 14 amino acids. Germline V lookup: CDR1 LGHNT, CDR2 FRNRAP. This CDR3 is CASGPGQGLTEAFF. The CDR3 DNA reads as TGTGCTAGTGGGCCGGGACAGGGGTTGACTGAAGCTTTCTTT.

The chain uses TRBV29-1 and TRBJ2-2; a weak D match, TRBD1 (5 bases). This CDR3 comprises 14 residues. Between the trimmed V and J ends, which lost 6 bases and 2 bases, there was a span of 13 bases. Germline CDR1 reads SQVTM; CDR2 reads ANQGSEA. This CDR3 is CSVLGQINTGELFF. CDR3 DNA: TGCAGCGTCCTCGGACAAATTAACACCGGGGAGCTGTTTTTT.

This clone was seen once. The rearrangement links TRBV6-5 to TRBJ2-1, with D possibly matching TRBD2 (6 bases). The CDR3 is made up of 12 amino acids. Germline lookup yields CDR1 MNHEY and CDR2 SVGAGI. Trimming cost V 6 bases and J 6 bases, with 9 bases left between them. CDR3 bases: TGTGCCAGCAGCGCGCGGGGCAATGAGCAGTTCTTC. Translated: CASSARGNEQFF.

The chain combines TRBV6-5 with TRBJ1-1; D gene uncertain. Trimming cost V 11 bases and J 3 bases, with 10 bases left between them. The CDR3 contains 11 residues. The germline V gene has CDR1 MNHEY and CDR2 SVGAGI. The CDR3 spells CAAARDTEAFF. The CDR3 nucleotides read TGTGCCGCAGCACGAGACACTGAAGCTTTCTTT.